These T cell receptor beta chains were read from a single sample in a study of early T cells in non-severe SARS-CoV-2 infection. TCRdb recomputed calls from the 5' RACE reads with MiXCR, one row per CDR3 protein. The table shows roughly 80,000 distinct CDR3 sequences, with roughly 12% occurring only once. This material consisted of whole blood, taken at baseline. The receptor source for this set is an adult who was a healthcare worker with PCR-confirmed SARS-CoV-2 infection or an uninfected control (not recorded which). Both conserved end residues are part of each CDR3. D genes are given only for firm matches. Only some rows state a clone size, as once, few, many or a class for expanded clones.

abundance	v_gene	j_gene	d_gene	CDR3nt	CDR3aa
many	TRBV29-1	TRBJ2-3	-	TGCAGCGTTGGTATAGATACGCAGTATTTT	CSVGIDTQYF
few	TRBV6-5	TRBJ2-4	TRBD1	TGTGCCAGCAGACATCTCCGGGACAGGGGGGACATTCAGTACTTC	CASRHLRDRGDIQYF
few	TRBV18	TRBJ1-1	-	TGTGCCAGCTCACGGGGGACGACTGAAGCTTTCTTT	CASSRGTTEAFF
many	TRBV28	TRBJ2-7	TRBD1	TGTGCCAGCAGTCGGGGGACAGGGGGCGAGCAGTACTTC	CASSRGTGGEQYF
-	TRBV6-6	TRBJ1-6	TRBD1	TGTGCCAGCAGTTACTCAAAGGGGGCTCATAATTCACCCCTCCACTTT	CASSYSKGAHNSPLHF
-	TRBV2	TRBJ2-2	-	TGTGCCAGCAGTCCTCGGGCGAGTGGCACCGGGGAGCTGTTTTTT	CASSPRASGTGELFF
many	TRBV3-1	TRBJ2-1	TRBD2	TGTGCCAGCAGCCGTTCAACGGGGGGAGATCTCAATGAGCAGTTCTTC	CASSRSTGGDLNEQFF
many	TRBV14	TRBJ2-3	-	TGTGCCAGCAGCCAAGGTGATACGCAGTATTTT	CASSQGDTQYF
few	TRBV27	TRBJ2-6	TRBD1	TGTGCCAGCAGTTTATTCGGGACAGGGGCTAACTTGGGGGCCAACGTCCTGACTTTC	CASSLFGTGANLGANVLTF
-	TRBV9	TRBJ2-7	-	TGTGCCAGCAGCGTAGACGGGACACTCCCTTACGAGCAGTACTTC	CASSVDGTLPYEQYF
few	TRBV12-3/TRBV12-4	TRBJ2-2	-	TGTGCCAGCAGTTTAACCCAGGGGAACACCGGGGAGCTGTTTTTT	CASSLTQGNTGELFF
-	TRBV20-1	TRBJ1-2	TRBD1	TGCAGTGCTCACAGGGGAGCCAACTATGGCTACACCTTC	CSAHRGANYGYTF
many	TRBV12-3/TRBV12-4	TRBJ2-6	-	TGTGCCAGCAGTTCCCCCCGATACGGCCTTGCACTGACTTTC	CASSSPRYGLALTF
few	TRBV12-3/TRBV12-4	TRBJ2-7	TRBD2	TGTGCCAGCAGCCCTCGCCCGCCGGGACTAACCGACTACGAGCAGTACTTC	CASSPRPPGLTDYEQYF
few	TRBV10-3	TRBJ2-2	-	TGTGCCGCCCGACGGGCAGGGGAAAAGAACACCGGGGAGCTGTTTTTT	CAARRAGEKNTGELFF
many	TRBV20-1	TRBJ2-3	TRBD2	TGCAGTGCTAGAGATCTCCGGGGGGGCACAGATACGCAGTATTTT	CSARDLRGGTDTQYF
few	TRBV18	TRBJ1-5	TRBD1	TGTGCCAGCTCACCCGACAGGGGGAGAGAGCCCCAGCATTTT	CASSPDRGREPQHF
many	TRBV12-3/TRBV12-4	TRBJ2-1	TRBD1	TGTGCCAGCAGTCACAGGGGCAATGAGCAGTTCTTC	CASSHRGNEQFF
many	TRBV10-3	TRBJ2-1	-	TGTGCCATCAGGTCTTCCGAGGCTACCTACAATGAGCAGTTCTTC	CAIRSSEATYNEQFF
-	TRBV9	TRBJ1-2	-	TGTGCCAGCAGCGGGAGGACCTATGGCTACACCTTC	CASSGRTYGYTF
-	TRBV5-1	TRBJ2-5	TRBD2	TGCGCCAGCGGACTAGGAAGACAAGAGACCCAGTACTTC	CASGLGRQETQYF
few	TRBV5-6	TRBJ2-1	-	TGTGCCAGCAGCCCGAAACCGTCTAATGAGCAGTTCTTC	CASSPKPSNEQFF
-	TRBV28	TRBJ1-2	-	TGTGCCAGCAGTCTCCCCTCCGGGACTACCCTCTCCTATGGCTACACCTTC	CASSLPSGTTLSYGYTF
-	TRBV28	TRBJ1-2	-	TGTGCCAGCAGCCCCAACTACTATGGCTACACCTTC	CASSPNYYGYTF
few	TRBV11-2	TRBJ2-6	-	TGTGCCAGCAGGTTGTATTCCGGGGCCAACGTCCTGACTTTC	CASRLYSGANVLTF
few	TRBV7-2	TRBJ1-6	-	TGTGCCAGCAGTAGGGGTCTTGAAAATTCACCCCTCCACTTT	CASSRGLENSPLHF
-	TRBV5-6	TRBJ1-1	-	TGTGCCAGCAGTACTCCGGGACGTTGGGCTGAAGCTTTCTTT	CASSTPGRWAEAFF
few	TRBV5-1	TRBJ1-4	TRBD1	TGCGCCAGCAGCACCGCCGGGACAGGGGATGAAAAACTGTTTTTT	CASSTAGTGDEKLFF
-	TRBV20-1	TRBJ2-1	TRBD2	TGCAGTGCTGGACTAGCGGTCAGCTCCTACAATGAGCAGTTCTTC	CSAGLAVSSYNEQFF
few	TRBV12-3/TRBV12-4	TRBJ2-7	-	TGTGCCAGCAGAGTCGACAGGGGAGGGGGCGAGCAGTACTTC	CASRVDRGGGEQYF
few	TRBV24-1	TRBJ2-7	TRBD1	TGTGCCACCAGTGATGCGACAGGGAGCGAGCAGTACTTC	CATSDATGSEQYF
few	TRBV6-6	TRBJ2-7	-	TGTGCCAGCAGTCAAGCACGGTTTTTCTACGAGCAGTACTTC	CASSQARFFYEQYF
-	TRBV2	TRBJ1-2	-	TGTGCCAGCAGTTTGACAGTCTCCTTCTCCTACACCTTC	CASSLTVSFSYTF
few	TRBV20-1	TRBJ2-5	-	TGCAGTGCCCCTGGGGGGCAAGAGACCCAGTACTTC	CSAPGGQETQYF
many	TRBV7-3	TRBJ1-6	-	TGTGCCAGCAGCTTACAAGGTTCCCCTAATTCACCCCTCCACTTT	CASSLQGSPNSPLHF